The source of this T cell receptor beta chain is a study of post-analysis software for immune sequencing data. Study-level findings and limits: A few TRBV segments appeared more often in patients than in controls, and TRBV5-6, TRBV5-1 and TRBV20-1 were among these.

This clonotype was found a few times. Antigen unknown. Libraries were made from TCR beta cDNA, and they carried unique molecular identifiers. One entry per CDR3 protein results from TCRdb running MiXCR on the PCR reads. The profile shows roughly 540,000 distinct CDR3 sequences, around a third of them singletons. The CDR3 is made up of 13 amino acids. V was clipped by 8 bases and J by 6 bases, with 15 bases between them. Germline CDR1 reads MRHNA; CDR2 reads SNTAGT. The rearrangement links TRBV6-4 to TRBJ2-3; D is perhaps TRBD2 (6 bases). This sequence was found in a girl between 2 and 17 years old with multiple sclerosis. The specimen sequenced was blood. CDR3 in DNA: TGTGCCAGCGGGCGGGACGCCGGGGATACGCAGTATTTT. Its translation: CASGRDAGDTQYF.